The text below deals with one T cell receptor (beta chain). Its antigen remains undetermined. Base qualities are missing; no much larger clone stands one base away. The source of the sample is a study of CD8 T cells in ankylosing spondylitis listed by TCRdb under 2017. In terms of the full investigation: The study profiled T cell receptor beta repertoires in healthy donors and ankylosing spondylitis patients to find disease-linked TCR variants. The full study cohort was made up of 25 ankylosing spondylitis patients and roughly 98 healthy donors. Peripheral blood was sampled, and synovial fluid was also collected from ankylosing spondylitis patients.

The data were produced on an Illumina HiSeq 2500. TCR beta libraries were prepared by quantitative 5'-RACE with molecular barcodes. Per the source publication's procedure: To identify disease-linked TCR variants, a new computational method was used, one built on a probabilistic model of VDJ rearrangement. The public reads were reanalyzed by TCRdb: fastp trimming at Q25, MiXCR alignment, in-frame beta chains only. CDR3 protein sequences are deduplicated, and each keeps its most common genes and DNA. TCRdb, not the authors, supplied the V and J calls. The sample yields roughly 700,000 distinct CDR3 sequences; 15% to 20% were counted once. Of the sample, around 19% is held by the ten largest clones. V sheds 3 bases and J sheds 7 bases, leaving 12 bases between their ends. The CDR3 numbers 14 residues from cysteine through phenylalanine. CDR3 DNA is the only sequence kept; it has 42 bases, read in frame from the first base.

Findings and caveats that apply to the study as a whole: Significant enrichment of the disease-linked clones was reported in matched synovial fluid samples from ankylosing spondylitis patients. Blood from ankylosing spondylitis patients appeared to be characterized by a TCR beta motif made up of several highly homologous amino acid variants. In peripheral blood, the disease-linked clones were found at relatively low frequencies and had a CD8+ phenotype. Some motif variants had previously been reported in the synovial fluid and blood of reactive arthritis patients, which suggests shared mechanisms of disease initiation.

The sequencing input was blood, either unsorted or a sorted T cell fraction (not recorded which). The V gene is TRBV12-3 or TRBV12-4 and the J gene is TRBJ1-4; the D gene remains uncertain. The source of this sequence is a male donor with ankylosing spondylitis. CDR3 sequence: CASSFGPPAEKLFF. Read as DNA, the sequence is TGTGCCAGCAGTTTCGGCCCCCCGGCTGAAAAACTGTTTTTT.